This paragraph reports one TCR beta chain. This sample was taken from a study of blood T cell repertoires in COVID-19. The wider study: From T cells, B-cell-depleted T cells, or PBMCs came the material, which was cDNA or gDNA.

The CDR3 runs to 12 residues. Trimming took 2 bases from V and 10 from J, leaving 9 bases between them. Germline assignment: CDR1 MNHNS and CDR2 SASEGT. Data came from immunoSEQ multiplex PCR; TCRdb stores just in-frame clones and leaves some out. The sample has over 75,000 clones; approximately 82% are singletons. The rearrangement uses TRBV6-1 and TRBJ2-1, with TRBD1 as a possible D gene (5 bases). The receptor was isolated from a woman aged 50 to 60 with acute or convalescent COVID-19. The sequenced sample was peripheral blood. The DNA for the CDR3 is TGTGCCAGCAGTGAACAGGGAAGGGAGCAGTTCTTC. This sequence encodes CASSEQGREQFF.